What follows describes a single T cell receptor beta chain. Expressed TCRB transcripts got sequenced, as all isolated RNA was reverse transcribed. Profiled with immunoSEQ multiplex PCR; TCRdb holds only in-frame clones, not every one. The table shows some 150,000 clones, with approximately 52% occurring only once. The sample comes from a study of beta chain features in type 1 diabetes. This CDR3 has 16 amino acids. V dropped 2 bases and J dropped 8; count of bases not matched to a gene: 14. The V gene's germline CDR1 is MDHEN and CDR2 SYDVKM. The sample comprised Tregs from blood. This chain joins TRBV28 and TRBJ1-2; 7 nucleotides line up with TRBD1. This receptor was identified in a man in his late teens or twenties in good health. Here the CDR3 DNA reads TGTGCCAGCAGTTTAGAGGGGGCCGTCAGGGCGGGCGGCTACACCTTC. It codes for CASSLEGAVRAGGYTF.